This T cell receptor beta chain was identified in a study of identical twins. TCRdb re-derived calls from the 5' RACE reads in MiXCR, one entry per CDR3 protein. The sample lists 500,000 to 650,000 distinct CDR3 sequences, about a fifth occurring once. No donor was unhealthy or non-Caucasian. The study, taken as a whole, reports: Cord blood's abundant beta clonotypes had fewer insertions, unlike memory repertoires. Models underpredicted monozygotic twin sharing of out-of-frame TCR alpha.

Details on this clonotype: Its antigen is not known.

V was cut by 2 bases and J by 2 bases, with 7 bases left in between. CDR1 and CDR2 (germline): SGHDT, YYEEEE. The CDR3 spans 13 residues. The sample also formed part of further work on yellow fever vaccine responses in identical twins. From that report: The authors reported partly convergent, partly personalized vaccine responses in identical twins.

The material sequenced was CD4+ T cells sorted from blood. The chain has TRBV5-6 and TRBJ2-5; no definite D call. This sequence was found in a woman under 30 in good health. Written as DNA, the CDR3 is TGTGCCAGCAGCTTTATACAACAAGAGACCCAGTACTTC. Translated, it gives CASSFIQQETQYF.